The 27 T cell receptor beta chains given below trace back to one sample, sequenced in a study of cytomegalovirus exposure and HLA in healthy donors. PCR amplification relied on 60 Vbeta primers (plus 13 Jbeta primers). The repertoire was sequenced with immunoSEQ multiplex PCR; TCRdb's copy has only in-frame clones and lacks some. This sample's clone table lists some 150,000 clones. Material for sequencing was PBMCs. The receptors stem from a woman younger than 35 in good health and CMV-seropositive.

The chain couples TRBV30 to TRBJ1-2; D gene unclear. Trimming stripped 4 bases from V and 4 bases from J, with 16 bases between. Germline lookup yields CDR1 GTSNPN and CDR2 SVGIG (reference sequence). The CDR3 is 14 residues long. The CDR3 sequence: CAWNPTFWVYGYTF. CDR3 sequence (DNA): TGTGCCTGGAACCCGACATTTTGGGTCTATGGCTACACCTTC.

This chain connects TRBV6-5 to TRBJ2-2, with 7 bases that match TRBD2. The germline CDR1 and CDR2 sequences are MNHEY and SVGAGI. The CDR3 has 16 amino acids. V shed 2 bases, J shed 4 bases, and the junction held 7 bases outside the gene matches. CDR3 in amino acids: CASSYQGGVGTGELFF. The CDR3 nucleotides read TGTGCCAGCAGTTACCAGGGAGGGGTGGGCACCGGGGAGCTGTTTTTT.

The genes are TRBV6-1 and TRBJ2-1, with 7 bases aligning to TRBD1. Per germline, CDR1 MNHNS and CDR2 SASEGT. The J segment lost 12 bases and the V segment lost 4 bases, leaving 15 bases of the junction unmatched. The CDR3 consists of 15 residues. The CDR3 DNA reads TGTGCCAGCAGTGCCGAGACAGGGATTATAACGGGGCAGTTCTTC. Protein sequence: CASSAETGIITGQFF.

This chain uses TRBV19 with TRBJ2-1; tentatively, D is TRBD2 (6 bases). This CDR3 has 15 residues. Deletions cut 6 bases from V and 1 base from J, with 13 bases between. Germline V gene sequence: CDR1 LNHDA, CDR2 SQIVND (reference sequence). The CDR3, as DNA: TGTGCCAGTAGAACCGACGGGACTTCCTACAATGAGCAGTTCTTC. Amino acids: CASRTDGTSYNEQFF.

J is TRBJ2-7 and V is TRBV11-3, with 8 nucleotides matching TRBD2. Germline values: CDR1 SGHNT, CDR2 YENEEA. This CDR3 region has 14 residues. J gave up 1 base and V 3 bases, and 2 bases lay outside the gene matches. The CDR3 loop is CASSFTSGSYEQYF. The CDR3 bases are TGTGCCAGCAGCTTTACTAGCGGATCCTACGAGCAGTACTTC.

The chain links TRBV7-7 to TRBJ2-5; 11 bases align to TRBD1. The CDR3 contains 14 residues. Germline values: CDR1 SSHAT, CDR2 FNYEAQ (reference sequence). J gave up 4 bases and V 5 bases, and 3 bases lay outside the gene matches. The CDR3 here is CASSPGTGGETQYF. The CDR3 DNA is TGTGCCAGCAGCCCCGGGACAGGGGGAGAGACCCAGTACTTC.

V usage is TRBV4-2 and J usage is TRBJ1-4; no reliable D call. Germline CDR1 is LGHNA and CDR2 is YNFKEQ. The CDR3 covers 14 residues. V lost 4 bases to trimming and J lost 3 bases, with 9 bases between them. CDR3 residues: CASSLTGPNEKLFF. CDR3 nucleotide sequence: TGTGCCAGCAGCCTCACTGGGCCTAATGAAAAACTGTTTTTT.

The CDR3 DNA is TGTGCCAGCAGCGTTAGTGGCTCTGGAAACACCATATATTTT. Residues: CASSVSGSGNTIYF. The chain employs TRBV9 and TRBJ1-3; D gene ambiguous. Germline CDR1 and CDR2: SGDLS and YYNGEE. CDR3 length: 14 amino acids. V lost 2 bases to trimming and J lost 0 bases, with 6 bases between them.

V usage is TRBV30 and J usage is TRBJ1-2; D remains ambiguous. The CDR3 spans 15 residues. Deletions cut 2 bases from V and 1 base from J, with 14 bases between. Germline CDR1 and CDR2: GTSNPN and SVGIG (reference sequence). The CDR3 loop is CAWSTQVRFNYGYTF. The CDR3 nucleotides read TGTGCCTGGAGTACCCAGGTTAGGTTTAACTATGGCTACACCTTC.

The rearrangement uses TRBV7-2 and TRBJ1-1; D gene ambiguous. This CDR3 is built from 12 residues. Germline lookup yields CDR1 SGHTA and CDR2 FQGNSA. V lost 2 bases and J 5 bases, leaving 6 bases between the germline ends. CDR3 residues: CASSLFGTEAFF. The CDR3, as DNA: TGTGCCAGCAGCTTATTCGGGACTGAAGCTTTCTTT. Using reference TRBV7-2 and TRBJ1-1 for the parts outside the CDR3, the full variable domain is GAGVSQSPSNKVTEKGKDVELRCDPISGHTALYWYRQSLGQGLEFLIYFQGNSAPDKSGLPSDRFSAERTGGSVSTLTIQRTQQEDSAVYLCASSLFGTEAFFGQGTRLTVV.

This chain connects TRBV7-7 to TRBJ2-2; no clear D. This CDR3 region has 13 residues. Trimming pared 7 bases from V and 5 bases from J, leaving 11 bases between. CDR1 and CDR2 from the germline V gene are SSHAT and FNYEAQ (reference sequence). This CDR3 reads CASTGSPTGELFF. CDR3 DNA sequence: TGTGCCAGCACCGGGTCCCCTACCGGGGAGCTGTTTTTT.

The V gene is TRBV28, the J gene TRBJ2-1, with 9 bases that match TRBD1. V was pared by 6 bases and J by 6 bases, with 9 bases of the junction left unmatched. The CDR3 runs 15 residues. The germline gives CDR1 MDHEN, CDR2 SYDVKM. The CDR3 DNA sequence: TGTGCCAGCAGCCCCCCGGGACAGGGTCGCAATGAGCAGTTCTTC. Encoded protein: CASSPPGQGRNEQFF. Full variable domain (outside the CDR3, taken from reference TRBV28 and TRBJ2-1): DVKVTQSSRYLVKRTGEKVFLECVQDMDHENMFWYRQDPGLGLRLIYFSYDVKMKEKGDIPEGYSVSREKKERFSLILESASTNQTSMYLCASSPPGQGRNEQFFGPGTRLTVL.

The rearrangement joins TRBV4-2 to TRBJ2-2; the D gene is possibly TRBD2 (6 bases). CDR3 size: 22 residues. Germline CDR1 LGHNA, CDR2 YNFKEQ. Between the trimmed V and J ends, which lost 0 bases and 5 bases, there was a span of 31 bases. The CDR3 coding sequence is TGTGCCAGCAGCCAAGATATCGTTCCGTGGGACTTGGGAGGCGATAAGACCGGGGAGCTGTTTTTT. Translation: CASSQDIVPWDLGGDKTGELFF.

J is TRBJ1-2 and V is TRBV7-9; 7 bases align to TRBD1. CDR1 is SEHNR and CDR2 is FQNEAQ in the germline V gene (reference sequence). J gave up 1 base and V 5 bases, and 7 bases lay outside the gene matches. The CDR3 is 15 amino acids. The CDR3 reads CASSRSRDSNYGYTF. The CDR3 nucleotides are TGTGCCAGCAGCCGATCCCGGGACAGTAACTATGGCTACACCTTC.

This chain joins TRBV5-1 and TRBJ2-7; TRBD1 matches 8 bases. The CDR3 runs 13 residues. Germline V gives CDR1 SGHRS, CDR2 YFSETQ. J gave up 3 bases and V 4 bases, and 3 bases lay outside the gene matches. This chain's CDR3 is CASSRTGNYEQYF. For the CDR3, the DNA is TGCGCCAGCAGCCGGACAGGGAACTACGAGCAGTACTTC.

Turning to this clone: Other DNA sequences in this specimen translate into the identical CDR3. The chain has TRBV4-1 and TRBJ2-3; the D is unclear. This CDR3 contains 17 residues. Germline CDR1 MGHRA, CDR2 YSYEKL. Deletions cut 1 base from V and 0 bases from J, with 14 bases between. The CDR3 region has the DNA TGCGCCAGCAGCCAAGGGGCGTCCTGGGCCAGCACAGATACGCAGTATTTT. This encodes CASSQGASWASTDTQYF.

This chain joins TRBV2 and TRBJ2-1; D call uncertain. CDR1 and CDR2 from the germline V gene are SNHLY and FYNNEI. The CDR3 consists of 14 residues. V shed 9 bases and J shed 1 base, with 13 bases lying between them. The CDR3 loop reads CASWRILSYNEQFF. The CDR3 coding sequence is TGTGCCAGTTGGAGAATTCTGTCCTACAATGAGCAGTTCTTC.

Comments on this clone: Other DNA sequences in this sample translate to the same CDR3. The chain employs TRBV5-6 and TRBJ2-2; 14 bases agree with TRBD2. CDR1 is SGHDT and CDR2 is YYEEEE in the germline V gene. The CDR3 extends over 16 amino acids. V gave up 2 bases and J gave up 4 bases; unmatched junction bases: 1. CDR3 nucleotides: TGTGCCAGCAGCTTCGGACTAGCGGGGGGCACCGGGGAGCTGTTTTTT. This translates into CASSFGLAGGTGELFF.

The chain combines TRBV4-1 with TRBJ1-2; D gene uncertain. CDR1 is MGHRA and CDR2 is YSYEKL in the germline V gene. V was cut by 1 base and J by 3 bases, with 12 bases left in between. The CDR3 has 15 amino acids. CDR3: CASSQVGQSHYGYTF. For the CDR3, the DNA is TGCGCCAGCAGCCAAGTTGGGCAGTCGCACTATGGCTACACCTTC.

The rearrangement joins TRBV6-4 to TRBJ2-3; 10 nucleotides match TRBD2. With 3 bases clipped from V and 6 bases from J, the junction kept 9 bases outside the gene matches. The CDR3 contains 16 residues. CDR1 is MRHNA and CDR2 is SNTAGT in the germline V gene. The CDR3 nucleotides read TGTGCCAGCAGTGAAGGAGCGGGGGGGCGCGGGGATACGCAGTATTTT. It codes for CASSEGAGGRGDTQYF.

The genes are TRBV6-4 and TRBJ1-1; TRBD1 matches 7 bases. CDR3 size: 14 residues. The germline CDR1 and CDR2 sequences are MRHNA and SNTAGT. The V gene end was trimmed by 6 bases and the J gene end by 0 bases; junction bases not matched to a gene: 4. The CDR3 DNA reads as TGTGCCAGCAGGGAGGGACAGATGAACACTGAAGCTTTCTTT. It translates to CASREGQMNTEAFF.

The rearrangement links TRBV5-1 to TRBJ2-3, with TRBD2 as a possible D gene (6 bases). There are 16 residues in the CDR3. Germline V gives CDR1 SGHRS, CDR2 YFSETQ. V was clipped by 0 bases and J by 6 bases, with 17 bases between them. In DNA form, the CDR3 reads TGCGCCAGCAGCTTGGGAACGGGAGCTCCCCCCGATACGCAGTATTTT. Protein sequence: CASSLGTGAPPDTQYF.

The rearrangement links TRBV9 to TRBJ2-5; 13 bases agree with TRBD2. J was trimmed by 3 bases and V by 3 bases; bases with no gene match: 2. Germline CDR1 reads SGDLS; CDR2 reads YYNGEE. The CDR3 loop spans 15 amino acids. The CDR3 here is CASSATSGGKETQYF. The CDR3 DNA is TGTGCCAGCAGCGCGACTAGCGGGGGGAAAGAGACCCAGTACTTC.

The J gene is TRBJ1-2, the V gene TRBV4-3, with D possibly being TRBD1 (6 bases). Per the germline V gene, CDR1 is LGHNA and CDR2 is YSLEER. The ends were cut back, 0 bases at V and 5 bases at J, with 16 bases in the middle. The CDR3 loop spans 16 amino acids. As DNA, the CDR3 is TGCGCCAGCAGCCAAGAAAGGGCGGGGGCAGGGTATGGCTACACCTTC. Translation: CASSQERAGAGYGYTF.

The V gene is TRBV2, the J gene TRBJ2-5; 10 nucleotides line up with TRBD1. The germline gives CDR1 SNHLY, CDR2 FYNNEI. CDR3 length: 15 amino acids. The trim removed 5 bases at V and 3 bases at J, leaving 6 bases unmatched. In DNA form, the CDR3 reads TGTGCCAGCAGTAAGGGACAGGGGCGGGAAGAGACCCAGTACTTC. It codes for CASSKGQGREETQYF.

The chain links TRBV30 to TRBJ1-3; 7 bases are shared with TRBD1. J was trimmed by 4 bases and V by 4 bases; bases with no gene match: 4. Germline lookup yields CDR1 GTSNPN and CDR2 SVGIG (reference sequence). CDR3 length: 13 amino acids. The CDR3 here is CAWNRGSGNTIYF. DNA for the CDR3: TGTGCCTGGAACAGGGGATCGGGAAACACCATATATTTT.

The chain employs TRBV6-6 and TRBJ2-3; TRBD2 matches at 8 bases. CDR3 length equals 16 residues. Germline values: CDR1 MNHNY, CDR2 SVGAGI (reference sequence). V shed 4 bases and J 1 base; nucleotides not matched to a gene: 7. The CDR3 loop is CASSWTATSGTDTQYF. As DNA, the CDR3 is TGTGCCAGCAGTTGGACCGCGACTAGCGGCACAGATACGCAGTATTTT.